These T cell receptor beta chains were read from a single sample in a study of graft-versus-host responses after intestinal transplantation. Some clones are missing from TCRdb's copy, which holds only in-frame ones; the method was immunoSEQ multiplex PCR. This sample carries just over 20,000 clones, 89% of them seen once, and the ten largest clones take approximately 4.9%. This material consisted of PBMCs, taken more than 64 days after intestinal transplantation. These receptors all stem from a human patient who received an intestinal transplant, so some T cells may come from the graft donor. The CDR3 runs from the conserved cysteine through the conserved F or W. D genes are given only for firm matches. Expanded clones get a size class; other rows say once, few or many, or leave the size out.

j_call d_call v_call clone_size cdr3_aa cdr3_nt
TRBJ2-2 TRBD1 TRBV27 - CASSLKGAGTGELFF TGTGCCAGCAGTTTAAAGGGGGCTGGCACCGGGGAGCTGTTTTTT
TRBJ2-1 - TRBV11-2 - CASRGVGGHEQFF TGTGCCAGCAGGGGCGTGGGAGGCCATGAGCAGTTCTTC
TRBJ2-7 - TRBV4-3 - CASSQDLGGATFYEQYF TGCGCCAGCAGCCAAGATCTTGGGGGCGCAACTTTCTACGAGCAGTACTTC
TRBJ1-5 TRBD1 TRBV4-3 - CASSLDRDSNQPQHF TGCGCCAGCAGTCTGGACAGGGATAGCAATCAGCCCCAGCATTTT
TRBJ1-2 TRBD1 TRBV29-1 - CSVDWGQSNHGYTF TGCAGCGTCGATTGGGGACAGTCAAACCATGGCTACACCTTC
TRBJ2-7 - TRBV11-2 - CASSSLRGGLPYEQYF TGTGCCAGCAGCTCCCTAAGGGGGGGACTCCCCTACGAGCAGTACTTC
TRBJ2-7 - TRBV5-6 - CASSLYSYEQYF TGTGCCAGCAGCTTGTACAGTTACGAGCAGTACTTC
TRBJ2-2 - TRBV9 - CASSVVPGELFF TGTGCCAGCAGCGTAGTTCCCGGGGAGCTGTTTTTT
TRBJ1-5 - TRBV27 - CASSLYPDSRNQPQHF TGTGCCAGCAGTTTATACCCGGACAGCCGCAATCAGCCCCAGCATTTT
TRBJ1-1 - TRBV4-3 once CASSQDRAVSAFF TGCGCCAGCAGCCAAGATAGGGCTGTCAGTGCTTTCTTT
TRBJ2-7 - TRBV9 - CASSPSDYSYEQYF TGTGCCAGCAGCCCGTCGGACTACTCCTACGAGCAGTACTTC
TRBJ1-2 TRBD1 TRBV9 - CASSVASGTGYGYTF TGTGCCAGCAGCGTAGCCTCCGGGACAGGCTATGGCTACACCTTC
TRBJ2-3 - TRBV27 - CASSLLLSTDTQYF TGTGCCAGCAGTTTATTGCTTAGCACAGATACGCAGTATTTT
TRBJ2-3 - TRBV7-2 - CASSLVGQEGDTQYF TGTGCCAGCAGCTTAGTTGGGCAGGAGGGAGATACGCAGTATTTT
TRBJ1-5 - TRBV4-3 - CASSPDSSNQPQHF TGCGCCAGCAGCCCGGACAGTAGCAATCAGCCCCAGCATTTT
TRBJ1-2 - TRBV4-3 - CASSQEGGVSGYTF TGCGCCAGCAGCCAAGAGGGCGGAGTATCTGGCTACACCTTC
TRBJ1-2 - TRBV5-7 - CASSPGRVNYGYTF TGTGCCAGCAGTCCAGGACGGGTTAACTATGGCTACACCTTC
TRBJ2-5 TRBD2 TRBV6-4 once CASSDTSGGDQETQYF TGTGCCAGCAGTGATACTAGCGGGGGGGATCAAGAGACCCAGTACTTC
TRBJ1-1 - TRBV29-1 - CSVESQAEAFF TGCAGCGTTGAGTCACAGGCCGAAGCTTTCTTT
TRBJ2-7 TRBD1 TRBV11-3 - CASSRDSSYEQYF TGTGCCAGCAGCCGGGACAGCTCCTACGAGCAGTACTTC
TRBJ1-2 TRBD1 TRBV12-5 - CASGLVRDRDYGYTF TGTGCTAGTGGTTTGGTAAGGGACAGGGACTATGGCTACACCTTC
TRBJ1-4 TRBD1 TRBV7-9 - CASSLAPDRRDEKLFF TGTGCCAGCAGCTTAGCCCCGGACAGGAGAGATGAAAAACTGTTTTTT
TRBJ2-1 TRBD1 TRBV27 - CASSSFLTGAESSYNEQFF TGTGCCAGCAGTTCTTTTCTGACAGGGGCCGAAAGCTCCTACAATGAGCAGTTCTTC